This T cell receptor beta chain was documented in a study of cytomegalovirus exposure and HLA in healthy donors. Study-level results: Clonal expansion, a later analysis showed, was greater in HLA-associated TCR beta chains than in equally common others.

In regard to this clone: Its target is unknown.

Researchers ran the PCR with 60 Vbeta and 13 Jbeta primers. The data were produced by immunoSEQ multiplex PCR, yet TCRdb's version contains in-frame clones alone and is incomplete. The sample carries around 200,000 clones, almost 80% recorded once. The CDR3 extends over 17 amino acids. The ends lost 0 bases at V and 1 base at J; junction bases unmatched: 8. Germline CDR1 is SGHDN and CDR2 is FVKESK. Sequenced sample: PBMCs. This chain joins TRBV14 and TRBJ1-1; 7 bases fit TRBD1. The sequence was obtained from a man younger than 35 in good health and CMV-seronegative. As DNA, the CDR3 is TGTGCCAGCAGCCAAGATTACGCAGGGGGAACGAACACTGAAGCTTTCTTT. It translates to CASSQDYAGGTNTEAFF. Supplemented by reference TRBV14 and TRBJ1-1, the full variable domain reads EAGVTQFPSHSVIEKGQTVTLRCDPISGHDNLYWYRRVMGKEIKFLLHFVKESKQDESGMPNNRFLAERTGGTYSTLKVQPAELEDSGVYFCASSQDYAGGTNTEAFFGQGTRLTVV.